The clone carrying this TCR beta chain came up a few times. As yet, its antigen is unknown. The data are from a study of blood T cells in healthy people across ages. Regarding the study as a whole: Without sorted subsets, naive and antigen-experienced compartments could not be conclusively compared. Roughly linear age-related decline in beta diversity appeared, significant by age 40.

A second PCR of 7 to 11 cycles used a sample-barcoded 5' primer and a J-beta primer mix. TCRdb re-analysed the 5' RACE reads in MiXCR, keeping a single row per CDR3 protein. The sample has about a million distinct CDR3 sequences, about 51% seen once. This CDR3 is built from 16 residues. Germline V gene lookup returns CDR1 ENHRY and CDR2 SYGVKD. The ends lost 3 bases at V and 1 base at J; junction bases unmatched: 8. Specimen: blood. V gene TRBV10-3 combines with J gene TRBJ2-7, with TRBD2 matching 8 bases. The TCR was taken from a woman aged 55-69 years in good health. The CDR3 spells CAISDTIREGSYEQYF. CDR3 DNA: TGTGCCATCAGTGATACTATACGGGAGGGGTCCTACGAGCAGTACTTC.